The 32 T cell receptor beta chains listed next were all sequenced from one sample in a study of metastatic and nonmetastatic thyroid tumors. TCRdb re-analyzed the PCR reads using MiXCR. This sample has some 40,000 clones, with under 20% found just once. All patients were treatment-naive before thyroid surgery. Material: tumor tissue. The receptors stem from a female donor with papillary thyroid cancer or a benign thyroid nodule (not recorded which). Some clones in this sample may be carry-over from other donors' samples.

Points on this clone: Germline and junction disagree at one end, which may indicate a read error. This chain joins TRBV6-1 and TRBJ1-2; a weak D match, TRBD1 (6 bases). The CDR3 totals 13 residues. CDR1 and CDR2 from the germline V gene are MNHNS and SASEGT. CDR3 sequence reads: CASRGHVNYGYTF. The DNA of the CDR3 is TGTGCCAGCAGGGGACATGTTAACTACGGCTACACCTTC.

This clone appeared many times. V gene TRBV20-1 combines with J gene TRBJ1-6; D is possibly TRBD1 (5 bases). Trimming took off 6 bases at V and 4 bases at J, with 16 bases between the two ends. Germline V lookup: CDR1 DFQATT, CDR2 SNEGSKA (reference sequence). CDR3 length: 15 residues. CDR3: CSASVGGRYNSPLHF. For the CDR3, the DNA is TGCAGTGCCTCCGTTGGGGGGAGATATAATTCACCCCTCCACTTT.

This clone was found a few times. The J gene is TRBJ1-1, the V gene TRBV6-1; unclear D gene. The ends were cut back, 10 bases at V and 4 bases at J, with 19 bases in the middle. Germline V lookup: CDR1 MNHNS, CDR2 SASEGT. The CDR3 sequence is 14 residues long. The CDR3 sequence is CATLLGCRVTEAFF. For the CDR3, the DNA is TGTGCCACCCTATTGGGATGCCGGGTCACTGAAGCTTTCTTT.

V usage is TRBV20-1 and J usage is TRBJ2-7; 12 bases agree with TRBD2. Trimming removed 3 bases from V and 4 bases from J; junction bases left unmatched: 7. Looked up from germline, CDR1 is DFQATT and CDR2 is SNEGSKA (reference sequence). The CDR3 has 15 residues. CDR3 amino acids: CSARTSGSLGYEQYF. The CDR3 coding sequence is TGCAGTGCTAGGACTAGCGGGAGTTTAGGATACGAGCAGTACTTC.

As to this clone: Germline and junction disagree at one end, which may indicate a read error. The chain is built from TRBV5-6 and TRBJ2-3; 8 bases match TRBD1. Germline V lookup: CDR1 SGHDT, CDR2 YYEEEE. The CDR3 has 16 amino acids. The CDR3 here is CAGSLPRGPSTDTQYF. Written as DNA, the CDR3 is TGTGCCGGCAGCTTGCCCAGGGGGCCTAGCACAGATACGCAGTATTTT. The whole variable domain, filled in from reference TRBV5-6 and TRBJ2-3, reads DAGVTQSPTHLIKTRGQQVTLRCSPKSGHDTVSWYQQALGQGPQFIFQYYEEEERQRGNFPDRFSGHQFPNYSSELNVNALLLGDSALYLCAGSLPRGPSTDTQYFGPGTRLTVL.

This clone appeared many times. The chain uses TRBV24-1 and TRBJ1-1; no reliable D call. The CDR3 consists of 11 residues. Germline V gene sequence: CDR1 KGHDR, CDR2 SFDVKD. The V end lost 7 bases, the J end lost 7 bases, and 9 bases lay between the germline ends. The CDR3, as DNA: TGTGCCACCAGCTCTAACCGTGAAGCTTTCTTT. Encoded protein: CATSSNREAFF.

This clone was counted a few times. The chain uses TRBV6-5 and TRBJ1-4; D gene unclear. Between the trimmed V and J ends, which lost 2 bases and 3 bases, there was a span of 13 bases. Germline V gene data show CDR1 as MNHEY and CDR2 as SVGAGI. CDR3 size: 16 residues. The CDR3 here is CASSYGAVRSNEKLFF. Written as DNA, the CDR3 is TGTGCCAGCAGTTACGGTGCCGTTAGGTCTAATGAAAAACTGTTTTTT.

This clone was picked up a small number of times. This may be a read error: a much more frequent sequence differs by one nucleotide. The J gene is TRBJ1-6, the V gene TRBV14, with TRBD1 matching 9 bases. The CDR3 runs 17 residues. Germline loops: CDR1 SGHDN, CDR2 FVKESK. CDR3 nucleotide sequence: TGTGCCATCAGCCTAGGTCCACAGGGGGCTGGGAATTCACCCCTCCACTTT. This codes for CAISLGPQGAGNSPLHF.

J is TRBJ2-1 and V is TRBV4-3; D is unresolved. V was trimmed by 1 base and J by 0 bases, leaving 7 bases between them. CDR1 and CDR2 (germline): LGHNA, YSLEER. This CDR3 contains 15 residues. CDR3 in DNA: TGCGCCAGCAGCCAAGTATCCAGCTCCTACAATGAGCAGTTCTTC. It is translated as CASSQVSSSYNEQFF.

This clone was detected many times. The V gene is TRBV10-2, the J gene TRBJ2-7, with 8 nucleotides matching TRBD2. The CDR3 consists of 11 residues. The ends lost 7 bases at V and 6 bases at J; junction bases unmatched: 2. Germline CDR1 WSHSY, CDR2 SAAADI. CDR3 in DNA: TGCGCCAGCAACGGGGGGGGCGAGCAGTACTTC. Protein product: CASNGGGEQYF.

This clone has at least ten counts. V usage is TRBV27 and J usage is TRBJ1-2; 7 bases match TRBD1. CDR3 size: 14 residues. Germline V lookup: CDR1 MNHEY, CDR2 SMNVEV (reference sequence). Germline trimming cut 5 bases from V and 3 bases from J; bases unmatched to any gene: 6. In DNA form, the CDR3 reads TGTGCCAGCAGTCGGCTTACAGGGGACTATGGCTACACCTTC. Protein product: CASSRLTGDYGYTF.

This clone has a count of ten or more. The J gene is TRBJ1-5, the V gene TRBV28; D not certain. The CDR3 extends over 15 amino acids. The V end lost 4 bases, the J end lost 2 bases, and 12 bases lay between the germline ends. CDR1 MDHEN and CDR2 SYDVKM come from the germline V gene. In DNA, the CDR3 is TGTGCCAGCAGTTCGGACCCTGGACGCAATCAGCCCCAGCATTTT. As protein: CASSSDPGRNQPQHF.

This clone came up a few times. This chain uses TRBV5-1 with TRBJ1-2; D is undetermined. The CDR3 is 12 amino acids. From germline, CDR1 is SGHRS and CDR2 YFSETQ. V was shortened by 1 base and J by 5 bases, with 6 bases between the two germline ends. The CDR3 nucleotides are TGCGCCAGCAGCTTGTATTTGTATGGCTACACCTTC. It specifies CASSLYLYGYTF. Full variable domain (rest looked up from reference TRBV5-1 and TRBJ1-2): KAGVTQTPRYLIKTRGQQVTLSCSPISGHRSVSWYQQTPGQGLQFLFEYFSETQRNKGNFPGRFSGRQFSNSRSEMNVSTLELGDSALYLCASSLYLYGYTFGSGTRLTVV.

This clone was seen a handful of times. The genes are TRBV6-2 or TRBV6-3 and TRBJ2-7, with D tentatively TRBD2 (6 bases). The CDR3 spans 15 residues. Germline assignment: CDR1 MNHEY and CDR2 SVGEGT. V lost 6 bases and J 0 bases, leaving 15 bases between the germline ends. CDR3 sequence: CASRQLATASYEQYF. CDR3 DNA: TGTGCCAGCAGGCAGCTAGCGACCGCCTCCTACGAGCAGTACTTC.

J is TRBJ2-7 and V is TRBV20-1; 10 bases align to TRBD2. This CDR3 has 15 amino acids. Germline CDR1 is DFQATT and CDR2 is SNEGSKA (reference sequence). The J segment lost 4 bases and the V segment lost 1 base, leaving 7 bases of the junction unmatched. For the CDR3, the DNA is TGCAGTGCTAGAGGGAGCGGGAGGGCCGTTTACGAGCAGTACTTC. It encodes CSARGSGRAVYEQYF.

In its sample, this clone was seen a few times. A read error may account for a junction end that differs from germline. This specimen includes other DNA sequences encoding the same CDR3. V is TRBV6-5 and J is TRBJ1-2; D ambiguous. The CDR3 length is 11 residues. The germline CDR1 and CDR2 sequences are MNHEY and SVGAGI. In DNA form, the CDR3 reads TGCGCCAGCAGTTACCGTTATGGATACACCTTC. It translates to CASSYRYGYTF.

There are many counts of this clone. This chain links TRBV20-1 with TRBJ2-1; 7 bases fit TRBD2. Losses at the gene ends were 0 bases for V and 4 bases for J; bases not matched to a gene: 9. Germline assignment: CDR1 DFQATT and CDR2 SNEGSKA (reference sequence). The CDR3 sequence is 16 residues long. DNA of the CDR3: TGCAGTGCTAGAGATCGGGGTCGGGGAGGGTACAATGAGCAGTTCTTC. Its protein product is CSARDRGRGGYNEQFF.

The table lists this clone with many counts. The CDR3 DNA reads TGTGCCACCAGTGCCCCTAGGACTAGCGGGAGTTTTGAGCAGTTCTTC. The encoded protein is CATSAPRTSGSFEQFF. The genes are TRBV24-1 and TRBJ2-1; 13 bases line up with TRBD2. CDR1 and CDR2 from the germline V gene are KGHDR and SFDVKD. Trimming cost V 5 bases and J 9 bases; bases outside gene matches: 9. CDR3 size: 16 residues.

This clone came up many times. The chain joins TRBV15 to TRBJ2-5; D is perhaps TRBD2 (5 bases). This CDR3 region has 14 residues. CDR1 and CDR2 from the germline V gene are LNHNV and YYDKDF (reference sequence). Trimming removed 7 bases from V and 3 bases from J, with 15 bases in between. The CDR3 DNA follows: TGTGCCACCAATCCCGGGGATAGGGAAGAGACCCAGTACTTC. Translating it yields CATNPGDREETQYF. Combining the CDR3 with reference TRBV15 and TRBJ2-5 gives the whole variable domain DAMVIQNPRYQVTQFGKPVTLSCSQTLNHNVMYWYQQKSSQAPKLLFHYYDKDFNNEADTPDNFQSRRPNTSFCFLDIRSPGLGDTAMYLCATNPGDREETQYFGPGTRLLVL.

About this clone: Germline is not matched at one junction end, which may reflect a read error. The chain carries TRBV20-1 and TRBJ2-7; D gene unclear. The CDR3 spans 14 residues. Germline lookup yields CDR1 DFQATT and CDR2 SNEGSKA (reference sequence). This CDR3 is CSARGGRISYDQYF. DNA for the CDR3: TGCAGTGCTAGAGGAGGCAGAATCTCCTACGATCAGTACTTC.

Only a few counts were recorded for this clone. Relative to the germline gene, one junction end is altered; a read error may explain this. The chain employs TRBV6-1 and TRBJ2-2; perhaps TRBD2 as D (5 bases). The germline CDR1 and CDR2 sequences are MNHNS and SASEGT. The CDR3 is 13 amino acids. CDR3 DNA: TGTGCCAGCACAGCGGATGTCACCTGGGAGCTGTTTTTT. This gives the protein CASTADVTWELFF.

This clone was counted ten times or more. The V call is TRBV7-9, the J call TRBJ1-1; TRBD1 matches at 7 bases. With 5 bases clipped from V and 0 bases from J, the junction kept 6 bases outside the gene matches. Germline CDR1 is SEHNR and CDR2 is FQNEAQ (reference sequence). The CDR3 runs to 15 residues. CDR3 sequence reads: CASSPRQGMNTEAFF. DNA for the CDR3: TGTGCCAGCAGCCCCCGACAGGGTATGAACACTGAAGCTTTCTTT.

The CDR3 sequence: CASSLKTGEGYTF. The CDR3 DNA sequence: TGTGCCAGCAGTTTAAAGACAGGGGAAGGCTACACCTTC. The chain employs TRBV6-1 and TRBJ1-2, with 8 bases lining up with TRBD1. The CDR3 is 13 amino acids. Germline CDR1 is MNHNS and CDR2 is SASEGT. V dropped 5 bases and J dropped 8; count of bases not matched to a gene: 7.

This clone was seen just once. The chain couples TRBV20-1 to TRBJ1-2, with D possibly TRBD1 on 5 matching bases. CDR1 is DFQATT and CDR2 is SNEGSKA in the germline V gene (reference sequence). This CDR3 has 13 amino acids. The V end lost 6 bases, the J end lost 4 bases, and 15 bases lay between the germline ends. CDR3 DNA sequence: TGCAGTGCCGGGGTCCCGGGGGGCTATGGCTACACCTTC. Protein sequence: CSAGVPGGYGYTF.

This clone came up many times. The same CDR3 is also encoded by other DNA sequences in this sample. The chain carries TRBV6-1 and TRBJ1-1; 9 bases map to TRBD1. Per germline, CDR1 MNHNS and CDR2 SASEGT. The CDR3 contains 15 residues. J lost 6 bases, V lost 5 bases, and 10 bases had no gene match. The CDR3 protein is CASSLHRGRSSEAFF. CDR3 nucleotide sequence: TGTGCCAGCAGTCTTCACAGGGGGCGCAGCTCTGAAGCTTTCTTT.

This clone was counted between two and nine times. Sequence at one end of the junction differs from germline and may be a read error. V is TRBV6-1 and J is TRBJ1-5; D is undetermined. CDR1 is MNHNS, CDR2 SASEGT, per germline. The CDR3 extends over 14 amino acids. CDR3 bases: TGTGCCAGCAGTTCGAACGTTGGCAATCATCCCCAGCATTTT. Translated, it gives CASSSNVGNHPQHF.

On this clone: Given a much more abundant clone one base away, this may be a read error. This chain connects TRBV14 to TRBJ2-3; D gene unclear. V was cut by 1 base and J by 5 bases, with 7 bases left in between. This CDR3 comprises 13 residues. Germline CDR1 and CDR2: SGHDN and FVKESK. The CDR3 reads CASSQGWIDTQYF. The DNA of the CDR3 is TGTGCCAGCAGCCAAGGTTGGATAGATACGCAGTATTTT.

This clone showed up many times. This chain joins TRBV25-1 and TRBJ2-7; D not certain. The germline gives CDR1 MGHDK, CDR2 SYGVNS. This CDR3 is 13 amino acids long. The V gene lost 3 bases and the J gene lost 3 bases, with 9 bases spanning the gap. CDR3 sequence: CASSEAGSYEQYF. DNA of the CDR3: TGTGCCAGCAGTGAGGCTGGTAGCTACGAGCAGTACTTC.

The chain employs TRBV7-2 and TRBJ1-2; no firm D call. The CDR3 sequence is 13 residues long. Per germline, CDR1 SGHTA and CDR2 FQGNSA. V shed 5 bases and J shed 6 bases, with 13 bases lying between them. The CDR3 loop reads CASSRYLFNGYTF. CDR3 nucleotides: TGTGCCAGCAGCCGGTACCTCTTCAATGGCTACACCTTC. Using reference TRBV7-2 and TRBJ1-2 for the parts outside the CDR3, the full variable domain is GAGVSQSPSNKVTEKGKDVELRCDPISGHTALYWYRQSLGQGLEFLIYFQGNSAPDKSGLPSDRFSAERTGGSVSTLTIQRTQQEDSAVYLCASSRYLFNGYTFGSGTRLTVV.

This clone was picked up many times. V and J are TRBV27 and TRBJ2-7, with TRBD2 as a possible D gene (6 bases). This CDR3 has 14 amino acids. Germline values: CDR1 MNHEY, CDR2 SMNVEV (reference sequence). Trimming pared 5 bases from V and 0 bases from J, leaving 11 bases between. CDR3 amino acids: CASSRGDSSYEQYF. CDR3 DNA sequence: TGTGCCAGCAGTCGAGGGGACTCCTCCTACGAGCAGTACTTC.

This clone was counted at least ten times. V and J are TRBV19 and TRBJ1-6, with no clear D. Trimming shortened V by 2 bases and J by 0 bases, and 5 bases separated the two germline ends. The CDR3 has 15 amino acids. The V gene's germline CDR1 is LNHDA and CDR2 SQIVND (reference sequence). Here the CDR3 reads CASSILGSYNSPLHF. The CDR3 nucleotides read TGTGCCAGTAGTATACTTGGCTCCTATAATTCACCCCTCCACTTT.

The J gene is TRBJ2-5, the V gene TRBV18, with D hard to call. Germline V lookup: CDR1 KGHSH, CDR2 LQKENI. Trimming removed 6 bases at V and 4 bases at J, with 12 bases between. The CDR3 is 13 residues long. For the CDR3, the DNA is TGTGCCAGCTCCGGACGAACTATAGAGACCCAGTACTTC. Translating it yields CASSGRTIETQYF. The complete variable domain, with remaining parts taken from reference TRBV18 and TRBJ2-5, reads NAGVMQNPRHLVRRRGQEARLRCSPMKGHSHVYWYRQLPEEGLKFMVYLQKENIIDESGMPKERFSAEFPKEGPSILRIQQVVRGDSAAYFCASSGRTIETQYFGPGTRLLVL.